These 29 T cell receptor beta chains originate from one sample sequenced in a study of cytomegalovirus exposure and HLA in healthy donors. Method: immunoSEQ multiplex PCR; TCRdb's copy keeps in-frame clones and lacks some. The sample consists of over 150,000 clones, more than 65% of them appearing once. The sequenced sample consisted of PBMCs. The receptors here all came from a woman aged 25 to 39 in good health and CMV-seropositive.

V gene TRBV5-6 combines with J gene TRBJ2-5; 7 bases fit TRBD2. The V gene end was trimmed by 0 bases and the J gene end by 5 bases; junction bases not matched to a gene: 1. From germline, CDR1 is SGHDT and CDR2 YYEEEE. CDR3 length: 13 amino acids. The CDR3 sequence is CASSLGTRETQYF. The CDR3 DNA is TGTGCCAGCAGCTTGGGGACTAGGGAGACCCAGTACTTC.

The chain links TRBV25-1 to TRBJ1-4, with 7 positions matching TRBD1. Trimming removed 3 bases from V and 11 bases from J; junction bases left unmatched: 12. This CDR3 spans 15 amino acids. Germline loops: CDR1 MGHDK, CDR2 SYGVNS. CDR3 residues: CASSEPTGSSSKLFF. CDR3 nucleotides: TGTGCCAGCAGTGAGCCGACAGGGAGTTCTTCCAAACTGTTTTTT.

This rearrangement joins TRBV20-1 to TRBJ2-5, with D possibly being TRBD2 (6 bases). CDR1 is DFQATT and CDR2 is SNEGSKA in the germline V gene (reference sequence). V lost 6 bases, J lost 4 bases, and 9 bases lay in between. The CDR3 loop spans 11 amino acids. CDR3 sequence: CSADYTETQYF. In DNA form, the CDR3 reads TGCAGTGCGGACTATACAGAGACCCAGTACTTC.

As regards this clone: An end of the junction differs from the germline gene, which may be a read error. Other DNA sequences in the same sample also yield this CDR3. This chain uses TRBV5-1 with TRBJ2-2; D remains ambiguous. Per the germline V gene, CDR1 is SGHRS and CDR2 is YFSETQ. The CDR3 sequence is 15 residues long. The CDR3 coding sequence is TGTGCCAGCAGCTCCGGAGTCGGAGACACCGGGGAGCTGTTTTTT. Translating gives CASSSGVGDTGELFF. Filled out from reference TRBV5-1 and TRBJ2-2, the complete variable domain reads KAGVTQTPRYLIKTRGQQVTLSCSPISGHRSVSWYQQTPGQGLQFLFEYFSETQRNKGNFPGRFSGRQFSNSRSEMNVSTLELGDSALYLCASSSGVGDTGELFFGEGSRLTVL.

J is TRBJ2-1 and V is TRBV19, with 7 bases lining up with TRBD2. The J segment lost 0 bases and the V segment lost 4 bases, leaving 9 bases of the junction unmatched. Germline CDR1 reads LNHDA; CDR2 reads SQIVND (reference sequence). The CDR3 is 17 amino acids. CDR3 sequence (DNA): TGTGCCAGTAGTAGATCACTAGCGTCGAGCTCCTACAATGAGCAGTTCTTC. It encodes CASSRSLASSSYNEQFF.

The chain recombines TRBV2 with TRBJ1-1; D unclear. Trimming left V 5 bases short and J 4 bases short, with 11 bases between. The CDR3 sequence is 13 residues long. Germline CDR1 is SNHLY and CDR2 is FYNNEI. In DNA, the CDR3 is TGTGCCAGCAGTTCGCGGCGTGGCACTGAAGCTTTCTTT. The encoded protein is CASSSRRGTEAFF. Based on the CDR3 plus reference TRBV2 and TRBJ1-1, the full variable domain is EPEVTQTPSHQVTQMGQEVILRCVPISNHLYFYWYRQILGQKVEFLVSFYNNEISEKSEIFDDQFSVERPDGSNFTLKIRSTKLEDSAMYFCASSSRRGTEAFFGQGTRLTVV.

The V call is TRBV2, the J call TRBJ1-2; tentative D call: TRBD1 (6 bases). CDR1 is SNHLY and CDR2 is FYNNEI in the germline V gene. CDR3 length: 15 amino acids. The V and J ends lost 3 bases and 4 bases respectively, with 15 bases between them. CDR3 protein: CASSEGAREGYGYTF. The CDR3 DNA reads as TGTGCCAGCAGTGAGGGGGCAAGGGAGGGCTATGGCTACACCTTC. The full variable domain, completed using reference TRBV2 and TRBJ1-2, is EPEVTQTPSHQVTQMGQEVILRCVPISNHLYFYWYRQILGQKVEFLVSFYNNEISEKSEIFDDQFSVERPDGSNFTLKIRSTKLEDSAMYFCASSEGAREGYGYTFGSGTRLTVV.

The chain has TRBV6-5 and TRBJ2-3; perhaps TRBD2 as D (5 bases). Trimming took off 5 bases at V and 11 bases at J, with 14 bases between the two ends. Germline V gene data show CDR1 as MNHEY and CDR2 as SVGAGI. The CDR3 totals 12 residues. CDR3 region: CASSRGLEKQYF. In nucleotides, the CDR3 is TGTGCCAGCAGTCGCGGGCTAGAGAAGCAGTATTTT.

This chain uses TRBV5-4 with TRBJ1-1; maybe TRBD1 (5 bases). Per germline, CDR1 SGHNT and CDR2 YYREEE (reference sequence). Trimming took 3 bases from V and 12 from J, leaving 15 bases between them. This CDR3 spans 12 amino acids. The CDR3 reads CASSSGRDETFF. DNA for the CDR3: TGTGCCAGCAGCTCCGGGAGGGACGAGACTTTCTTT. The entire variable domain, with the rest obtained from reference TRBV5-4 and TRBJ1-1, is as follows: ETGVTQSPTHLIKTRGQQVTLRCSSQSGHNTVSWYQQALGQGPQFIFQYYREEENGRGNFPPRFSGLQFPNYSSELNVNALELDDSALYLCASSSGRDETFFGQGTRLTVV.

The chain carries TRBV10-1 and TRBJ1-1, with D maybe TRBD1 (6 bases). Deletions cut 3 bases from V and 2 bases from J, with 13 bases between. Germline assignment: CDR1 WNHNN and CDR2 SYGVQD (reference sequence). CDR3 size: 15 residues. The CDR3 sequence: CASSDTGIVNTEAFF. CDR3 DNA sequence: TGCGCCAGCAGTGACACAGGGATCGTCAACACTGAAGCTTTCTTT.

V and J are TRBV2 and TRBJ2-1, with D possibly being TRBD2 (6 bases). The germline V gene encodes CDR1 SNHLY and CDR2 FYNNEI. Trimming cost V 3 bases and J 9 bases, with 15 bases left between them. The CDR3 loop spans 14 amino acids. The CDR3 coding sequence is TGTGCCAGCAGTGAGGCGGCTAGCGTTGGTGAGCAGTTCTTC. This sequence encodes CASSEAASVGEQFF.

The rearrangement uses TRBV6-5 and TRBJ1-2; 9 positions match TRBD1. Germline values: CDR1 MNHEY, CDR2 SVGAGI. The CDR3 totals 15 residues. V was pared by 6 bases and J by 9 bases, with 14 bases of the junction left unmatched. The DNA for the CDR3 is TGTGCCAGCAGCCAGCAACCCGGGACAGGGATGCGCTACACCTTC. This codes for CASSQQPGTGMRYTF.

This rearrangement joins TRBV4-2 to TRBJ2-2; 10 nucleotides align to TRBD2. V shed 0 bases and J 7 bases; nucleotides not matched to a gene: 8. Germline values: CDR1 LGHNA, CDR2 YNFKEQ. The CDR3 is 17 residues long. The CDR3 DNA follows: TGTGCCAGCAGCCAAGATCCGGCTAGCGGGAGAAGCGGGGAGCTGTTTTTT. This sequence encodes CASSQDPASGRSGELFF.

The genes are TRBV2 and TRBJ2-6; perhaps TRBD1 as D (7 bases). V lost 11 bases to trimming and J lost 0 bases, with 14 bases between them. Germline lookup yields CDR1 SNHLY and CDR2 FYNNEI. CDR3 size: 15 residues. CDR3 sequence (DNA): TGTGCCGGAGGGGACAGTTCCTCTGGGGCCAACGTCCTGACTTTC. Residues: CAGGDSSSGANVLTF.

J is TRBJ1-5 and V is TRBV2, with TRBD1 matching over 7 bases. Germline CDR1 SNHLY, CDR2 FYNNEI. V gave up 2 bases and J gave up 9 bases; unmatched junction bases: 10. The CDR3 loop spans 15 amino acids. The CDR3 reads CASSERGQNLWPQHF. CDR3 bases: TGTGCCAGCAGTGAAAGGGGACAGAACCTCTGGCCCCAGCATTTT.

This chain joins TRBV6-4 and TRBJ2-2, with D perhaps TRBD1 (7 bases). V was pared by 6 bases and J by 5 bases, with 13 bases between. The CDR3 has 14 amino acids. CDR1 and CDR2 (germline): MRHNA, SNTAGT. The CDR3 DNA reads as TGTGCCAGCAGGCGGGACAGAGAGACCGGGGAGCTGTTTTTT. Translating gives CASRRDRETGELFF.

The chain links TRBV5-1 to TRBJ2-3; TRBD2 aligns across 7 bases. Germline V gene lookup returns CDR1 SGHRS and CDR2 YFSETQ. With 3 bases clipped from V and 4 bases from J, the junction kept 5 bases outside the gene matches. This CDR3 contains 14 residues. The CDR3 loop is CASSSGRFADTQYF. The CDR3 DNA sequence: TGCGCCAGCAGCTCCGGGAGGTTTGCAGATACGCAGTATTTT.

This clone has just a few counts. The chain has TRBV19 and TRBJ1-1; D is unclear. This CDR3 is 11 amino acids long. With 11 bases removed from V and 0 bases from J, the gap between germline ends came to 7 bases. Germline-derived CDR1 and CDR2 are LNHDA and SQIVND (reference sequence). The CDR3 bases are TGTGCCGTGGTAGTGAACACTGAAGCTTTCTTT. This codes for CAVVVNTEAFF.

The chain links TRBV5-4 to TRBJ2-5; D perhaps matches TRBD1 (6 bases). The CDR3 contains 16 residues. Germline V lookup: CDR1 SGHNT, CDR2 YYREEE (reference sequence). V was shortened by 4 bases and J by 5 bases, with 21 bases between the two germline ends. The CDR3 DNA is TGTGCCAGCAGCCCGGACGGGACAAAGGGGCGGGAGACCCAGTACTTC. Protein: CASSPDGTKGRETQYF.

This chain connects TRBV6-5 to TRBJ1-2; TRBD1 agrees at 8 bases. Germline CDR1 is MNHEY and CDR2 is SVGAGI. The CDR3 contains 15 residues. The V and J ends lost 6 bases and 14 bases, in that order; junction bases with no gene match: 20. The chain's CDR3 is CASRLSGTGPKWETF. CDR3 coding DNA: TGTGCCAGCAGATTATCCGGGACAGGCCCTAAGTGGGAGACCTTC.

This clone appeared a few times. At one of its ends the junction is not consistent with the germline gene, which may arise from a read error. The rearrangement links TRBV28 to TRBJ1-5; D unclear. The CDR3 contains 14 residues. Germline-derived CDR1 and CDR2 are MDHEN and SYDVKM. The CDR3 DNA sequence: TGTGCCAGCAGTAGCCCGGAGTCCTATCAACCCCAGCATTTT. This gives the protein CASSSPESYQPQHF.

V gene TRBV14 combines with J gene TRBJ1-5; weak D call: TRBD1 (5 bases). Looked up from germline, CDR1 is SGHDN and CDR2 is FVKESK. V dropped 9 bases and J dropped 7 bases, with 13 bases sitting between them. The length of the CDR3 is 12 residues. In DNA form, the CDR3 reads TGTGCCAGTAGCGGTCAGGGCCAGCCCCAGCATTTT. This translates into CASSGQGQPQHF. The full variable domain, its missing parts supplied by reference TRBV14 and TRBJ1-5, is EAGVTQFPSHSVIEKGQTVTLRCDPISGHDNLYWYRRVMGKEIKFLLHFVKESKQDESGMPNNRFLAERTGGTYSTLKVQPAELEDSGVYFCASSGQGQPQHFGDGTRLSIL.

V is TRBV7-9 and J is TRBJ1-1; 7 nucleotides align to TRBD1. In germline, CDR1 is SEHNR, CDR2 FQNEAQ (reference sequence). The CDR3 has 14 amino acids. The J segment lost 3 bases and the V segment lost 1 base, leaving 2 bases of the junction unmatched. CDR3 coding DNA: TGTGCCAGCAGCTTAGGCAGGGGGTACACTGAAGCTTTCTTT. This gives the protein CASSLGRGYTEAFF.

This clone was detected once. The J gene is TRBJ2-2, the V gene TRBV5-1; 7 bases are shared with TRBD2. The CDR3 sequence is 16 residues long. The ends lost 1 base at V and 5 bases at J; junction bases unmatched: 8. CDR1 is SGHRS, CDR2 YFSETQ, per germline. DNA of the CDR3: TGCGCCAGCAGCTTGAGGGAGGGCCGACTAACCGGGGAGCTGTTTTTT. Protein sequence: CASSLREGRLTGELFF.

This clone appeared a few times. The chain joins TRBV9 to TRBJ1-2; D gene unclear. Germline V lookup: CDR1 SGDLS, CDR2 YYNGEE. The length of the CDR3 is 14 residues. V was shortened by 4 bases and J by 0 bases, with 10 bases between the two germline ends. CDR3 sequence reads: CASSPARSNYGYTF. In DNA form, the CDR3 reads TGTGCCAGCAGCCCAGCTAGATCTAACTATGGCTACACCTTC.

This clone was observed many times. This sequence joins TRBV18 and TRBJ1-5, with D maybe TRBD1 (5 bases). The V gene lost 4 bases and the J gene lost 7 bases, with 14 bases spanning the gap. The CDR3 runs to 14 residues. The germline gives CDR1 KGHSH, CDR2 LQKENI. The CDR3 region is CASSQSGQGQPQHF. CDR3 sequence (DNA): TGTGCCAGCTCACAATCAGGGCAAGGGCAGCCCCAGCATTTT.

In DNA, the CDR3 is TGTGCCAGCAGGACAGGGCCGAGGACTGAAGCTTTCTTT. Translating it yields CASRTGPRTEAFF. V gene TRBV6-5 combines with J gene TRBJ1-1; 7 positions match TRBD1. The trim removed 6 bases at V and 5 bases at J, leaving 6 bases unmatched. CDR3 size: 13 residues. Germline V lookup: CDR1 MNHEY, CDR2 SVGAGI.

This clone was seen only a few times. The chain carries TRBV7-2 and TRBJ1-5; no reliable D call. The CDR3 has 14 amino acids. V was trimmed by 1 base and J by 3 bases, leaving 7 bases between them. Germline CDR1 and CDR2: SGHTA and FQGNSA. Here the CDR3 DNA reads TGTGCCAGCAGCTTAGGCCTACTCAATCAGCCCCAGCATTTT. Its protein is CASSLGLLNQPQHF. Full variable domain (outside the CDR3, taken from reference TRBV7-2 and TRBJ1-5): GAGVSQSPSNKVTEKGKDVELRCDPISGHTALYWYRQSLGQGLEFLIYFQGNSAPDKSGLPSDRFSAERTGGSVSTLTIQRTQQEDSAVYLCASSLGLLNQPQHFGDGTRLSIL.

The V and J genes are TRBV27 and TRBJ2-7; TRBD1 might be the D (6 bases). Germline CDR1 MNHEY, CDR2 SMNVEV (reference sequence). Trimming shortened V by 2 bases and J by 3 bases, and 26 bases separated the two germline ends. This CDR3 has 19 residues. The DNA of the CDR3 is TGTGCCAGCAGTTTAACCCCCCGACCTACAGGGTCCGGGCTCTACGAGCAGTACTTC. Its protein product is CASSLTPRPTGSGLYEQYF.